These 20 T cell receptor beta chains originate from one sample sequenced in a study of cytomegalovirus exposure and HLA in healthy donors (dated by TCRdb to 2016 to 2017). The library was built by means of the immunoSEQ multiplex PCR assay. For the multiplex PCR, a mixture combining 60 forward primers for TCR Vbeta segments and 13 reverse primers for TCR Jbeta segments was used. TCRdb provides this immuneACCESS table in a form limited to in-frame rearrangements. Some clones are lacking; in checked studies, under half of them reflect an unresolved V gene, and why the rest are absent is not known. For this sample there are roughly 190,000 clones; about 80% appear just once. In total, the top ten clones hold roughly 1.1% of the sample. Specimen: PBMCs. These receptor sequences come from a woman between 40 and 50 years old in good health and CMV-seronegative.

Details on this clone: The junction departs from the called germline gene at one end, perhaps through a read error. This chain connects TRBV7-7 to TRBJ2-1; TRBD2 might be the D (5 bases). CDR1 is SSHAT and CDR2 is FNYEAQ in the germline V gene (reference sequence). The CDR3 is made up of 16 amino acids. Here the CDR3 DNA reads TGTGCTAGCAGCATGCGAGCGGACTCAACACACAATGAGCAGTTCTTC. Translated: CASSMRADSTHNEQFF.

V and J are TRBV5-1 and TRBJ1-4; possible D gene TRBD1, 5 bases. The CDR3 loop spans 15 amino acids. Per germline, CDR1 SGHRS and CDR2 YFSETQ. Trimming shortened V by 4 bases and J by 0 bases, and 10 bases separated the two germline ends. The CDR3 is CASSPRGATNEKLFF. DNA of the CDR3: TGCGCCAGCAGCCCAAGGGGCGCAACTAATGAAAAACTGTTTTTT. Full variable domain (rest looked up from reference TRBV5-1 and TRBJ1-4): KAGVTQTPRYLIKTRGQQVTLSCSPISGHRSVSWYQQTPGQGLQFLFEYFSETQRNKGNFPGRFSGRQFSNSRSEMNVSTLELGDSALYLCASSPRGATNEKLFFGSGTQLSVL.

Concerning this clone itself: The junction departs from the called germline gene at one end, perhaps through a read error. The chain couples TRBV7-9 to TRBJ2-7; tentatively, D is TRBD1 (5 bases). This CDR3 contains 11 residues. Germline values: CDR1 SEHNR, CDR2 FQNEAQ (reference sequence). The CDR3 DNA reads as TGTGCCAGCAGCTTAGGGCCGCAACAGGACTTC. This codes for CASSLGPQQDF.

This chain connects TRBV4-1 to TRBJ1-4; D not certain. V was cut by 0 bases and J by 8 bases, with 10 bases left in between. This CDR3 has 14 residues. Germline CDR1 reads MGHRA; CDR2 reads YSYEKL. Here the CDR3 DNA reads TGCGCCAGCAGCCAAGAGGCAGCGGGGGAAAAACTGTTTTTT. Amino acid sequence: CASSQEAAGEKLFF.

This sequence joins TRBV30 and TRBJ2-3, with D perhaps matching TRBD2 (5 bases). V dropped 4 bases and J dropped 2 bases, with 13 bases sitting between them. The CDR3 runs to 14 residues. Germline CDR1 is GTSNPN and CDR2 is SVGIG (reference sequence). In DNA, the CDR3 is TGTGCCTGGACAAAGCGGAGAATCACAGATACGCAGTATTTT. Amino acids: CAWTKRRITDTQYF. Combining the CDR3 with reference TRBV30 and TRBJ2-3 gives the whole variable domain SQTIHQWPATLVQPVGSPLSLECTVEGTSNPNLYWYRQAAGRGLQLLFYSVGIGQISSEVPQNLSASRPQDRQFILSSKKLLLSDSGFYLCAWTKRRITDTQYFGPGTRLTVL.

V is TRBV7-6 and J is TRBJ2-5; 10 bases line up with TRBD2. In germline, CDR1 is SGHVS, CDR2 FNYEAQ. This CDR3 region has 16 residues. The V and J ends lost 1 base and 3 bases, in that order; junction bases with no gene match: 5. The CDR3 reads CASSLVRLAGEETQYF. CDR3 bases: TGTGCCAGCAGCTTAGTGCGGCTAGCGGGAGAAGAGACCCAGTACTTC.

The V and J genes are TRBV27 and TRBJ1-1; a weak D match, TRBD1 (5 bases). Trimming pared 2 bases from V and 1 base from J, leaving 14 bases between. CDR1 MNHEY and CDR2 SMNVEV come from the germline V gene (reference sequence). The CDR3 loop spans 16 amino acids. The CDR3 sequence: CASSLVFGHRNTEAFF. The CDR3 DNA is TGTGCCAGCAGTTTAGTATTTGGACACCGGAACACTGAAGCTTTCTTT.

The chain uses TRBV7-3 and TRBJ2-1; maybe TRBD1 (5 bases). V dropped 2 bases and J dropped 5 bases, with 10 bases sitting between them. CDR1 and CDR2 (germline): SGHTA, FQGTGA. The CDR3 sequence is 14 residues long. The CDR3 sequence is CASSLSGLNNEQFF. The CDR3 DNA reads as TGTGCCAGCAGCTTATCAGGGCTAAACAATGAGCAGTTCTTC. Together with reference TRBV7-3 and TRBJ2-1, the CDR3 gives the full variable domain: GAGVSQTPSNKVTEKGKYVELRCDPISGHTALYWYRQSLGQGPEFLIYFQGTGAADDSGLPNDRFFAVRPEGSVSTLKIQRTERGDSAVYLCASSLSGLNNEQFFGPGTRLTVL.

This clone has only a few counts. This chain uses TRBV7-8 with TRBJ2-5; 8 nucleotides align to TRBD2. The trim removed 6 bases at V and 0 bases at J, leaving 6 bases unmatched. This CDR3 has 15 residues. Germline V gives CDR1 SGHVS, CDR2 FQNEAQ. The CDR3 loop reads CASRNGGANQETQYF. The CDR3 DNA is TGTGCCAGCAGGAACGGGGGGGCTAACCAAGAGACCCAGTACTTC.

This clone has only one observation. This chain links TRBV19 with TRBJ1-5; 9 positions agree with TRBD1. The CDR3 loop spans 15 amino acids. Germline values: CDR1 LNHDA, CDR2 SQIVND (reference sequence). J was trimmed by 6 bases and V by 6 bases; bases with no gene match: 9. The CDR3, as DNA: TGTGCCAGTAGACCGGACAGGGGAGACCGTCAGCCCCAGCATTTT. It translates to CASRPDRGDRQPQHF.

The rearrangement uses TRBV7-9 and TRBJ2-7, with 12 bases lining up with TRBD1. The CDR3 runs 15 residues. Germline V gene data show CDR1 as SEHNR and CDR2 as FQNEAQ (reference sequence). Losses at the gene ends were 5 bases for V and 3 bases for J; bases not matched to a gene: 5. In DNA form, the CDR3 reads TGTGCCAGCAGCCAGGGACAGGGGGCCTTCTACGAGCAGTACTTC. This translates into CASSQGQGAFYEQYF.

The chain is built from TRBV30 and TRBJ2-3, with TRBD2 matching over 7 bases. The CDR3 spans 15 residues. V shed 4 bases and J 2 bases; nucleotides not matched to a gene: 9. Germline V CDR1 and CDR2: GTSNPN, SVGIG (reference sequence). This CDR3 is CAWTLGLADTDTQYF. The CDR3 DNA sequence: TGTGCCTGGACCCTAGGGCTAGCGGACACAGATACGCAGTATTTT.

The chain has TRBV7-3 and TRBJ2-1; 12 nucleotides line up with TRBD2. With V trimmed by 5 bases and J by 4 bases, 6 bases remained unmatched. Germline-derived CDR1 and CDR2 are SGHTA and FQGTGA. The CDR3 runs to 16 residues. The CDR3 sequence is CASSPRTSGVYNEQFF. The DNA for the CDR3 is TGTGCCAGCAGCCCACGGACTAGCGGGGTATACAATGAGCAGTTCTTC.

The genes are TRBV2 and TRBJ2-7; the match to TRBD1 covers 9 bases. Germline CDR1 reads SNHLY; CDR2 reads FYNNEI. With V trimmed by 8 bases and J by 4 bases, 12 bases remained unmatched. The CDR3 extends over 15 amino acids. The DNA for the CDR3 is TGTGCCAGCCGATCGAGGACAGGGGCGACTTACGAGCAGTACGTC. Its protein is CASRSRTGATYEQYV.

This clone occurred a few times. The gene calls are TRBV4-2 and TRBJ1-4; TRBD1 matches 7 bases. V trimming: 0 bases; J trimming: 4 bases; junction bases outside the gene matches: 8. The germline gives CDR1 LGHNA, CDR2 YNFKEQ. The CDR3 length is 17 residues. The CDR3 sequence: CASSQEGTGQLNEKLFF. In DNA form, the CDR3 reads TGTGCCAGCAGCCAAGAGGGCACGGGACAGCTTAATGAAAAACTGTTTTTT.

This clone was observed a handful of times. The rearrangement links TRBV6-1 to TRBJ1-2; D unclear. Germline CDR1 and CDR2: MNHNS and SASEGT. The CDR3 runs to 13 residues. Trimming removed 4 bases at V and 7 bases at J, with 13 bases between. In nucleotides, the CDR3 is TGTGCCAGCAGTGTGGAGGCTTTGGGTGGCTACACCTTC. Amino acids: CASSVEALGGYTF.

The V and J genes are TRBV30 and TRBJ2-1, with TRBD2 as a possible D gene (5 bases). Germline-derived CDR1 and CDR2 are GTSNPN and SVGIG (reference sequence). The V and J ends lost 3 bases and 2 bases respectively, with 8 bases between them. The CDR3 sequence is 13 residues long. The CDR3: CAWSPGTYNEQFF. The CDR3 DNA sequence: TGTGCCTGGAGCCCGGGGACCTACAATGAGCAGTTCTTC.

This chain connects TRBV11-3 to TRBJ1-2, with D possibly matching TRBD1 (5 bases). In germline, CDR1 is SGHNT, CDR2 YENEEA. V lost 1 base to trimming and J lost 5 bases, with 8 bases between them. This CDR3 is 13 amino acids long. Here the CDR3 DNA reads TGTGCCAGCAGCTTAGTCCAGGGATATGGCTACACCTTC. Translating it yields CASSLVQGYGYTF. Supplemented by reference TRBV11-3 and TRBJ1-2, the full variable domain reads EAGVVQSPRYKIIEKKQPVAFWCNPISGHNTLYWYLQNLGQGPELLIRYENEEAVDDSQLPKDRFSAERLKGVDSTLKIQPAELGDSAVYLCASSLVQGYGYTFGSGTRLTVV.

J is TRBJ1-3 and V is TRBV9; D gene unclear. CDR3 size: 14 residues. Deletions cut 2 bases from V and 2 bases from J, with 8 bases between. The germline V gene has CDR1 SGDLS and CDR2 YYNGEE. The CDR3 loop reads CASSVLSAGNTIYF. The CDR3 DNA reads TGTGCCAGCAGCGTTCTTTCGGCTGGAAACACCATATATTTT.

The J gene is TRBJ1-1, the V gene TRBV4-3, with D perhaps matching TRBD1 (6 bases). Germline CDR1 and CDR2: LGHNA and YSLEER. This CDR3 spans 13 amino acids. Trimming took 1 base from V and 3 from J, leaving 6 bases between them. CDR3 in amino acids: CASSQGTDTEAFF. CDR3 DNA: TGCGCCAGCAGCCAAGGGACAGACACTGAAGCTTTCTTT.